The subject of this entry is one T cell receptor beta chain. The data stem from a study of shared clonotypes between healthy human individuals. This CDR3 spans 12 amino acids. Trimming cost V 5 bases and J 4 bases, with 8 bases left between them. Per the germline V gene, CDR1 is MDHEN and CDR2 is SYDVKM. Replicate PCRs run on sorted subsets employed 200 ng DNA, 30,000 to 35,000 T cell genomes. Using immunoSEQ multiplex PCR, the repertoire was profiled, and TCRdb retains in-frame clones only, with some absent. Here the sample spans a few million clones, around 90% being singletons. Sequencing was done on a sample of naive CD4+ T cells sorted from blood. Subset denoted: CD45RA+ positively selected. This TCR derives from a man between 18 and 35 years old in good health. The chain is built from TRBV28 and TRBJ2-5; D is undetermined. CDR3: CASSDRLETQYF. The CDR3 coding sequence is TGTGCCAGCAGTGACCGACTAGAGACCCAGTACTTC.